This entry lists 19 T cell receptor beta chains sequenced from one sample in a study of blood T cell repertoires in COVID-19. Method: immunoSEQ multiplex PCR; TCRdb's copy keeps in-frame clones and lacks some. The table has a few hundred thousand clones, over 75% seen once. The source material was peripheral blood. The source is a woman in her forties or fifties with acute or convalescent COVID-19.

The genes are TRBV28 and TRBJ1-1; TRBD1 is a possible D gene (6 bases). The CDR3 consists of 15 residues. Trimming removed 6 bases at V and 0 bases at J, with 14 bases between. The germline gives CDR1 MDHEN, CDR2 SYDVKM. The CDR3: CASSPFRGMNTEAFF. The CDR3 nucleotides read TGTGCCAGCAGCCCTTTCAGGGGTATGAACACTGAAGCTTTCTTT. The full variable domain, in which reference TRBV28 and TRBJ1-1 provide the parts outside the CDR3, is DVKVTQSSRYLVKRTGEKVFLECVQDMDHENMFWYRQDPGLGLRLIYFSYDVKMKEKGDIPEGYSVSREKKERFSLILESASTNQTSMYLCASSPFRGMNTEAFFGQGTRLTVV.

The genes are TRBV7-2 and TRBJ1-2; maybe TRBD1 (5 bases). The germline CDR1 and CDR2 sequences are SGHTA and FQGNSA. The CDR3 sequence is 13 residues long. V was shortened by 0 bases and J by 7 bases, with 9 bases between the two germline ends. The chain's CDR3 is CASSLAGAAGYTF. CDR3 DNA sequence: TGTGCCAGCAGCTTAGCAGGGGCGGCTGGCTACACCTTC.

The gene calls are TRBV6-2 or TRBV6-3 and TRBJ1-4; 8 positions agree with TRBD1. The trim removed 4 bases at V and 8 bases at J, leaving 12 bases unmatched. The CDR3 is made up of 16 amino acids. Germline loops: CDR1 MNHEY, CDR2 SVGEGT. CDR3 residues: CASSSQTGAAGEKLFF. The CDR3 DNA is TGTGCCAGCAGTTCGCAGACAGGGGCGGCGGGGGAAAAACTGTTTTTT.

The chain is built from TRBV7-2 and TRBJ2-2, with 15 bases fitting TRBD2. Germline V gene sequence: CDR1 SGHTA, CDR2 FQGNSA. The CDR3 has 18 amino acids. V was clipped by 6 bases and J by 2 bases; unmatched bases: 7. CDR3 sequence (DNA): TGTGCCAGCAGACGGGGACTAGCGGGAGGACGAAACACCGGGGAGCTGTTTTTT. This sequence encodes CASRRGLAGGRNTGELFF.

The rearrangement uses TRBV19 and TRBJ1-6, with 10 nucleotides matching TRBD1. The CDR3 has 15 amino acids. Germline CDR1 LNHDA, CDR2 SQIVND (reference sequence). V lost 4 bases and J lost 6; bases outside the gene matches: 3. Here the CDR3 reads CASSTDRGRNSPLHF. CDR3 in DNA: TGTGCCAGTAGTACCGACAGGGGGCGTAATTCACCCCTCCACTTT. The full variable domain, with the rest looked up from reference TRBV19 and TRBJ1-6, is DGGITQSPKYLFRKEGQNVTLSCEQNLNHDAMYWYRQDPGQGLRLIYYSQIVNDFQKGDIAEGYSVSREKKESFPLTVTSAQKNPTAFYLCASSTDRGRNSPLHFGNGTRLTVT.

The V gene is TRBV7-2, the J gene TRBJ2-1; 8 positions match TRBD2. Germline CDR1 SGHTA, CDR2 FQGNSA. Trimming at V came to 0 bases and at J to 3 bases, leaving 4 bases not matched to a gene. The CDR3 consists of 16 residues. The CDR3 region has the DNA TGTGCCAGCAGCTTAGCGGGGACTAGATACTACAATGAGCAGTTCTTC. Translation: CASSLAGTRYYNEQFF.

The chain carries TRBV7-3 and TRBJ2-1; 7 positions match TRBD1. With V trimmed by 6 bases and J by 0 bases, 11 bases remained unmatched. CDR3 length: 17 residues. Germline V gives CDR1 SGHTA, CDR2 FQGTGA. CDR3 amino acids: CASSQRQGASSYNEQFF. For the CDR3, the DNA is TGTGCCAGCAGTCAACGACAGGGAGCAAGCTCCTACAATGAGCAGTTCTTC.

The J gene is TRBJ1-1, the V gene TRBV7-9; no clear D. The CDR3 has 15 residues. V was clipped by 1 base and J by 3 bases, with 12 bases between them. The germline CDR1 and CDR2 sequences are SEHNR and FQNEAQ (reference sequence). CDR3 region: CASSLGASWDTEAFF. CDR3 DNA sequence: TGTGCCAGCAGCTTAGGGGCCAGCTGGGACACTGAAGCTTTCTTT.

V usage is TRBV18 and J usage is TRBJ1-4; 9 bases are a match to TRBD1. The CDR3 runs 16 residues. Germline trimming cut 0 bases from V and 8 bases from J; bases unmatched to any gene: 7. The germline V gene encodes CDR1 KGHSH and CDR2 LQKENI. The CDR3 DNA is TGTGCCAGCTCACCACCACGAACAGGGGGCTCCGAAAAACTGTTTTTT. It specifies CASSPPRTGGSEKLFF.

V usage is TRBV6-5 and J usage is TRBJ2-7; no clear D gene. This CDR3 is built from 11 residues. Trimming pared 6 bases from V and 7 bases from J, leaving 10 bases between. Per the germline V gene, CDR1 is MNHEY and CDR2 is SVGAGI. CDR3 coding DNA: TGTGCCAGCAGCGCCGGGTGGGAGCAGTACTTC. Residues: CASSAGWEQYF.

The chain uses TRBV11-1 and TRBJ2-4; TRBD2 might be the D (6 bases). CDR1 and CDR2 (germline): SGHAT, FQDESV (reference sequence). This CDR3 spans 18 amino acids. V was clipped by 0 bases and J by 3 bases, with 18 bases between them. CDR3 amino acids: CASSLAAGKKHSKNIQYF. CDR3 bases: TGTGCCAGCAGCTTAGCAGCGGGTAAGAAGCATAGCAAAAACATTCAGTACTTC.

The chain recombines TRBV7-2 with TRBJ2-5; no clear D gene. Germline CDR1 and CDR2: SGHTA and FQGNSA. The germline V and J ends were trimmed by 2 bases and 2 bases, with 9 bases remaining between them. There are 14 residues in the CDR3. CDR3 amino acids: CASSLLSVQETQYF. The CDR3 DNA sequence: TGTGCCAGCAGCTTACTGTCAGTACAAGAGACCCAGTACTTC. The variable domain in full, completed from reference TRBV7-2 and TRBJ2-5, reads GAGVSQSPSNKVTEKGKDVELRCDPISGHTALYWYRQSLGQGLEFLIYFQGNSAPDKSGLPSDRFSAERTGGSVSTLTIQRTQQEDSAVYLCASSLLSVQETQYFGPGTRLLVL.

The gene calls are TRBV5-5 and TRBJ1-4; 9 nucleotides agree with TRBD1. This CDR3 region has 15 residues. CDR1 and CDR2 (germline): SGHKS, YYEKEE (reference sequence). The V and J ends lost 4 bases and 5 bases, in that order; junction bases with no gene match: 6. The DNA of the CDR3 is TGTGCCAGCAGCCCCTGGACAGGGGCGAATGAAAAACTGTTTTTT. It encodes CASSPWTGANEKLFF.

The CDR3 protein is CAWKGLAGKAGELFF. The CDR3 DNA follows: TGTGCCTGGAAGGGACTAGCGGGAAAGGCGGGGGAGCTGTTTTTT. The J gene is TRBJ2-2, the V gene TRBV30, with 13 bases that match TRBD2. CDR3 length: 15 residues. Germline CDR1 reads GTSNPN; CDR2 reads SVGIG (reference sequence). J gave up 8 bases and V 4 bases, and 7 bases lay outside the gene matches.

The chain carries TRBV9 and TRBJ2-2, with D hard to call. The CDR3 runs 17 residues. Between the trimmed V and J ends, which lost 0 bases and 4 bases, there was a span of 16 bases. The germline CDR1 and CDR2 sequences are SGDLS and YYNGEE. The CDR3 nucleotides read TGTGCCAGCAGCGTAGGAGAGGAGCCGTTTGGCACCGGGGAGCTGTTTTTT. Translation gives CASSVGEEPFGTGELFF.

The chain employs TRBV4-1 and TRBJ2-7; D call uncertain. CDR1 and CDR2 (germline): MGHRA, YSYEKL. V lost 1 base to trimming and J lost 2 bases, with 12 bases between them. The CDR3 has 15 amino acids. The CDR3: CASSQVMSATYEQYF. CDR3 DNA: TGCGCCAGCAGCCAAGTAATGAGCGCAACCTACGAGCAGTACTTC.

This chain uses TRBV7-3 with TRBJ2-2, with TRBD2 identical over 8 bases. V shed 7 bases, J shed 5 bases, and the junction held 6 bases outside the gene matches. Germline CDR1 and CDR2: SGHTA and FQGTGA. CDR3 length: 14 residues. In nucleotides, the CDR3 is TGTGCCAGCACCCGACTAGCGCGGACCGGGGAGCTGTTTTTT. Translation gives CASTRLARTGELFF.

The J gene is TRBJ1-6, the V gene TRBV5-6, with 9 bases identical to TRBD1. The CDR3 has 15 residues. V was pared by 0 bases and J by 13 bases, with 8 bases of the junction left unmatched. Germline V gene data show CDR1 as SGHDT and CDR2 as YYEEEE. The DNA of the CDR3 is TGTGCCAGCAGCTTGGGGGACAGGGATTCGAGGCCCCTCCACTTT. Amino acid sequence: CASSLGDRDSRPLHF.

V gene TRBV24-1 combines with J gene TRBJ1-2; 11 nucleotides agree with TRBD1. The germline CDR1 and CDR2 sequences are KGHDR and SFDVKD. Trimming at V came to 4 bases and at J to 13 bases, leaving 7 bases not matched to a gene. CDR3 length: 13 amino acids. The CDR3 DNA is TGTGCCACCAGTGAAAGGACAGGGGGCACGCGCACCTTC. It specifies CATSERTGGTRTF.